This T cell receptor beta chain was sequenced during a study of CD8+CD57+ T cells in acquired aplastic anemia. The study profiled TCR beta VDJ and CDR3 using genomic DNA as template. MiXCR was run by TCRdb on the reads, yielding one entry per CDR3 protein. The sample contains about 160,000 distinct CDR3 sequences, 70% to 75% of which appear only once. The CDR3 is made up of 16 amino acids. Germline values: CDR1 MGHRA, CDR2 YSYEKL. V was pared by 9 bases and J by 3 bases, with 18 bases between. It was patients with CD8+CD57+ cell expansion by flow cytometry who were chosen for sequencing. This sequence was found in a human donor with aplastic anemia. The chain links TRBV4-1 to TRBJ1-6; the D gene is possibly TRBD1 (5 bases). Specimen: sorted CD4+, CD8+, or CD8+CD57+ T cells (not recorded which) from PBMCs. In nucleotides, the CDR3 is TGCGCCAGTACAGTCAACGACAGATACTATAATTCACCCCTCCACTTT. Its translation: CASTVNDRYYNSPLHF.